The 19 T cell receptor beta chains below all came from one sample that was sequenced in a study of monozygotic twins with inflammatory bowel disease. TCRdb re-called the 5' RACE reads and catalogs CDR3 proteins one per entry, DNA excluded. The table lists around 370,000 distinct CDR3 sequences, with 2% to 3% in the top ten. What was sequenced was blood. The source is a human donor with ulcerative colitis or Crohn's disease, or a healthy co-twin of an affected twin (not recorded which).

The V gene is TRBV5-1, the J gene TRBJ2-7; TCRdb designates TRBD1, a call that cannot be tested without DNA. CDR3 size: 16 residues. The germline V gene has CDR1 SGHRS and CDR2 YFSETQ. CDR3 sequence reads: CASSFGVGQPPYEQYF. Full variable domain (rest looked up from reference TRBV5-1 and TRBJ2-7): KAGVTQTPRYLIKTRGQQVTLSCSPISGHRSVSWYQQTPGQGLQFLFEYFSETQRNKGNFPGRFSGRQFSNSRSEMNVSTLELGDSALYLCASSFGVGQPPYEQYFGPGTRLTVT.

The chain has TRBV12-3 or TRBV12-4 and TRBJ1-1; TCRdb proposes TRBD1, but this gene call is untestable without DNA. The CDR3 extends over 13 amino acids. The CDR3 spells CAILPPGNTEAFF.

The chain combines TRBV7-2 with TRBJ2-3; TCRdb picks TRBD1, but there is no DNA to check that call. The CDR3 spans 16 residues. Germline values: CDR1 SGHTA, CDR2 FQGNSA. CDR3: CASSFPRAPSRDTQYF.

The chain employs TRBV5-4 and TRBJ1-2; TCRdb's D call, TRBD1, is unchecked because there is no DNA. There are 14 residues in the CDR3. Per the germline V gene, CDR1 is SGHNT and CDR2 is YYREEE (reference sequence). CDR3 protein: CASSSTVANYGYTF.

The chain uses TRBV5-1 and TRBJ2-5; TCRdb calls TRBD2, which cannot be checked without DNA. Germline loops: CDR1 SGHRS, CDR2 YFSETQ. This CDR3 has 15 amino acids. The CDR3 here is CASSLQLAVQETQYF. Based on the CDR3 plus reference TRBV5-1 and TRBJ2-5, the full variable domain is KAGVTQTPRYLIKTRGQQVTLSCSPISGHRSVSWYQQTPGQGLQFLFEYFSETQRNKGNFPGRFSGRQFSNSRSEMNVSTLELGDSALYLCASSLQLAVQETQYFGPGTRLLVL.

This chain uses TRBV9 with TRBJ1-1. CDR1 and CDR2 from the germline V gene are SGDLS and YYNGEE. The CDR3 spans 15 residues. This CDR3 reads CASSVVPRANTEAFF.

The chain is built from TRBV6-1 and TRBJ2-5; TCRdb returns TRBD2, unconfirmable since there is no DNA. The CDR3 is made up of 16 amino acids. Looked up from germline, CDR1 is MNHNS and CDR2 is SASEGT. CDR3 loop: CASSEVGSGSQETQYF.

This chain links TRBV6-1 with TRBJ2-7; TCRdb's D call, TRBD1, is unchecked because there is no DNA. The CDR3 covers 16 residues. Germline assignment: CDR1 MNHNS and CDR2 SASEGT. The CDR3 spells CASSAQQGRGYYEQYF.

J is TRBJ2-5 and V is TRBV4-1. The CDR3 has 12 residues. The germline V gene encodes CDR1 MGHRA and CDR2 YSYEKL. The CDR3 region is CASSQMGETQYF.

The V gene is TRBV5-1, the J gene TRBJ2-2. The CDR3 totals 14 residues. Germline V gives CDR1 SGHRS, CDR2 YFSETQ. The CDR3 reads CASSLFQNTGELFF.

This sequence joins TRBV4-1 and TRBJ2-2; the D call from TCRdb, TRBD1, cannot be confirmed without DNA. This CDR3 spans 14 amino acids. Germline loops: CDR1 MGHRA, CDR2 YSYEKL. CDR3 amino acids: CASSQGTGTGELFF.

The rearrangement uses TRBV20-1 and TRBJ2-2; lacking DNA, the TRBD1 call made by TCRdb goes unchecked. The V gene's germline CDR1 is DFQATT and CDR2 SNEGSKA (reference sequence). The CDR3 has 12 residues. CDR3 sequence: CSATQGSGELFF.

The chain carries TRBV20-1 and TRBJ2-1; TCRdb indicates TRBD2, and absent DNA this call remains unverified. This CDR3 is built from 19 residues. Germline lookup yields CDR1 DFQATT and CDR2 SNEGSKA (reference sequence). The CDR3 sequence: CSASASGSTGTIAYNEQFF.

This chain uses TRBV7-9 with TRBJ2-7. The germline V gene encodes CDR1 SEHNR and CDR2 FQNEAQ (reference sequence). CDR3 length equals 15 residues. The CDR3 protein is CASSLALTGPDEQYF. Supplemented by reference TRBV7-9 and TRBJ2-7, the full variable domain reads DTGVSQNPRHKITKRGQNVTFRCDPISEHNRLYWYRQTLGQGPEFLTYFQNEAQLEKSRLLSDRFSAERPKGSFSTLEIQRTEQGDSAMYLCASSLALTGPDEQYFGPGTRLTVT.

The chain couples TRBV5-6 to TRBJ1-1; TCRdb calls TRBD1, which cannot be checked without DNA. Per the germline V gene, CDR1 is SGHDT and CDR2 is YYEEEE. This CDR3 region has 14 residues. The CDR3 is CASSFGPGGSEAFF.

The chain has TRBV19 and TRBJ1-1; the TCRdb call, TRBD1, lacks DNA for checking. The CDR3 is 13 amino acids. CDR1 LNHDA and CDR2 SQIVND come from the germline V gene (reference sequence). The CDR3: CATQVGGFTEAFF.

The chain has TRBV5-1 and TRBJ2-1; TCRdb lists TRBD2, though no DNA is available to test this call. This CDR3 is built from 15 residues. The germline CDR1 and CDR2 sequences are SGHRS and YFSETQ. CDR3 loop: CASSSRSSGGVEQFF.

The CDR3 spells CATSDLWGNEQYF. V and J are TRBV24-1 and TRBJ2-7. The germline V gene has CDR1 KGHDR and CDR2 SFDVKD. The CDR3 sequence is 13 residues long.

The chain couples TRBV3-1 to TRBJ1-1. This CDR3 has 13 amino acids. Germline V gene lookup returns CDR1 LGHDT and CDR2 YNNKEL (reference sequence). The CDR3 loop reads CASSQPPNTEAFF.